This T cell receptor beta chain was captured by sequencing in a study of beta chain features in type 1 diabetes. This clone was counted between two and nine times. Its specificity is not known. Study results and limitations: Type 1 diabetes patients had VDJ junctions that carried fewer insertions and more deletions. It was among patients, rather than healthy donors, that naive, central memory and Treg TCRB repertoires appeared more similar. Type 1 diabetes patients had TCRB CDR3s that were shorter (moderately but significantly so) in all four CD4+ subsets.

This CDR3 has 13 amino acids. The V gene end was trimmed by 7 bases and the J gene end by 4 bases; junction bases not matched to a gene: 6. Germline V gene lookup returns CDR1 SQVTM and CDR2 ANQGSEA. Expressed TCRB transcripts got sequenced, as all isolated RNA was reverse transcribed. Data came from immunoSEQ multiplex PCR; TCRdb stores just in-frame clones and leaves some out. Seen here are 350,000 to 450,000 clones, roughly 12% observed once, and the top ten hold about 0.01%. Sequencing was done on a sample of naive CD4+ T cells from blood. The rearrangement uses TRBV29-1 and TRBJ2-2; the match to TRBD2 covers 7 bases. This TCR came from a young woman with type 1 diabetes. The CDR3 region is CSAGLTSTGELFF. The CDR3, as DNA: TGCAGCGCGGGACTAACTTCCACCGGGGAGCTGTTTTTT.